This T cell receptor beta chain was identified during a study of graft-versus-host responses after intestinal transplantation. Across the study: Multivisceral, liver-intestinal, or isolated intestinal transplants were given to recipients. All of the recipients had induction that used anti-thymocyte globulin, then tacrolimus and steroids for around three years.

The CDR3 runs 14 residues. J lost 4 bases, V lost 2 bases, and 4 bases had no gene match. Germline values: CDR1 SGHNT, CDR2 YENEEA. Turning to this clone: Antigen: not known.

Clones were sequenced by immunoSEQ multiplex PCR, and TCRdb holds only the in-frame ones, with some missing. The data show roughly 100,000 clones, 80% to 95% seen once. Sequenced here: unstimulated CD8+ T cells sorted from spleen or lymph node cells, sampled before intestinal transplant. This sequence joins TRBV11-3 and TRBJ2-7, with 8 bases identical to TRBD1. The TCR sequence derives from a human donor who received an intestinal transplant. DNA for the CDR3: TGTGCCAGCAGCTTACCAGGGGGCTTGTACGAGCAGTACTTC. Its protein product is CASSLPGGLYEQYF.